Each of the 23 T cell receptor beta chains below was sequenced from the same sample in a study of cytomegalovirus exposure and HLA in healthy donors. A multiplex PCR was run with 60 Vbeta primers and 13 Jbeta primers. Sequenced by immunoSEQ multiplex PCR; TCRdb stores in-frame clones only, minus some. The sample shows 150,000 or so clones, nearly 80% of them seen only once. Sequenced: PBMCs. Every receptor here comes from a man aged 25 to 45 in good health and CMV-seropositive.

This chain links TRBV27 with TRBJ1-2; 7 nucleotides match TRBD1. Germline loops: CDR1 MNHEY, CDR2 SMNVEV (reference sequence). CDR3 length: 15 amino acids. V shed 6 bases and J 0 bases; nucleotides not matched to a gene: 7. Here the CDR3 reads CASRRQGFTNYGYTF. CDR3 DNA sequence: TGTGCCAGCAGGAGACAGGGCTTCACTAACTATGGCTACACCTTC.

This sequence joins TRBV19 and TRBJ2-1, with 8 bases matching TRBD2. From germline, CDR1 is LNHDA and CDR2 SQIVND (reference sequence). The CDR3 has 15 residues. V trimming: 4 bases; J trimming: 8 bases; junction bases outside the gene matches: 10. The CDR3 reads CASSKTGTRVYEQFF. In DNA form, the CDR3 reads TGTGCCAGTAGTAAGACGGGGACTAGAGTGTATGAGCAGTTCTTC. Variable domain in full (rest from reference TRBV19 and TRBJ2-1): DGGITQSPKYLFRKEGQNVTLSCEQNLNHDAMYWYRQDPGQGLRLIYYSQIVNDFQKGDIAEGYSVSREKKESFPLTVTSAQKNPTAFYLCASSKTGTRVYEQFFGPGTRLTVL.

This sequence joins TRBV2 and TRBJ2-1, with 10 bases fitting TRBD1. This CDR3 contains 14 residues. CDR1 and CDR2 (germline): SNHLY, FYNNEI. V lost 6 bases, J lost 2 bases, and 1 base stayed unmatched. The CDR3 DNA sequence: TGTGCCAGCAGAGGGACAGGGGCCTACAATGAGCAGTTCTTC. Encoded protein: CASRGTGAYNEQFF. Drawing the rest from reference TRBV2 and TRBJ2-1, the complete variable domain is EPEVTQTPSHQVTQMGQEVILRCVPISNHLYFYWYRQILGQKVEFLVSFYNNEISEKSEIFDDQFSVERPDGSNFTLKIRSTKLEDSAMYFCASRGTGAYNEQFFGPGTRLTVL.

This chain uses TRBV14 with TRBJ2-1; the match to TRBD2 covers 7 bases. This CDR3 comprises 17 residues. The J segment lost 0 bases and the V segment lost 3 bases, leaving 8 bases of the junction unmatched. Per the germline V gene, CDR1 is SGHDN and CDR2 is FVKESK. CDR3 nucleotide sequence: TGTGCCAGCAGCCACCGTCGCGGGAGCATCTCCTACAATGAGCAGTTCTTC. Its protein product is CASSHRRGSISYNEQFF. The full variable domain, rest sourced from reference TRBV14 and TRBJ2-1, is EAGVTQFPSHSVIEKGQTVTLRCDPISGHDNLYWYRRVMGKEIKFLLHFVKESKQDESGMPNNRFLAERTGGTYSTLKVQPAELEDSGVYFCASSHRRGSISYNEQFFGPGTRLTVL.

The chain joins TRBV18 to TRBJ2-1, with TRBD2 matching 7 bases. Looked up from germline, CDR1 is KGHSH and CDR2 is LQKENI. V gave up 3 bases and J gave up 8 bases; unmatched junction bases: 7. The CDR3 loop spans 14 amino acids. The CDR3 nucleotides read TGTGCCAGCTCACCGTGGACTAGTTTCTATGAGCAGTTCTTC. The encoded protein is CASSPWTSFYEQFF. The full variable domain, rest sourced from reference TRBV18 and TRBJ2-1, is NAGVMQNPRHLVRRRGQEARLRCSPMKGHSHVYWYRQLPEEGLKFMVYLQKENIIDESGMPKERFSAEFPKEGPSILRIQQVVRGDSAAYFCASSPWTSFYEQFFGPGTRLTVL.

This chain joins TRBV10-1 and TRBJ2-3, with 10 bases fitting TRBD1. Germline V gene sequence: CDR1 WNHNN, CDR2 SYGVQD (reference sequence). The CDR3 contains 17 residues. V lost 5 bases and J lost 4; bases outside the gene matches: 12. The CDR3 DNA follows: TGCGCCAGCAGTCCCGGGACAGGGGATAGGGACGCAGATACGCAGTATTTT. This codes for CASSPGTGDRDADTQYF.

The rearrangement joins TRBV5-1 to TRBJ2-2; D is unclear. Germline V gives CDR1 SGHRS, CDR2 YFSETQ. Between the trimmed V and J ends, which lost 0 bases and 3 bases, there was a span of 9 bases. The CDR3 length is 15 residues. The CDR3 spells CASSLGRQDTGELFF. CDR3 nucleotide sequence: TGCGCCAGCAGCTTGGGGCGACAAGACACCGGGGAGCTGTTTTTT.

This clone was detected only a few times. The chain combines TRBV28 with TRBJ2-5; perhaps TRBD2 as D (6 bases). The CDR3 contains 14 residues. Between the trimmed V and J ends, which lost 8 bases and 5 bases, there was a span of 18 bases. The germline V gene has CDR1 MDHEN and CDR2 SYDVKM. The CDR3 bases are TGTGCCAGCGAAGAGCCGGGCGGGGAGGAGACCCAGTACTTC. It codes for CASEEPGGEETQYF.

The rearrangement uses TRBV6-6 and TRBJ1-3; D is undetermined. CDR3 length equals 13 residues. The germline gives CDR1 MNHNY, CDR2 SVGAGI (reference sequence). V gave up 11 bases and J gave up 4 bases, with 15 bases separating them. The CDR3 is CASIGSGGNTIYF. The CDR3 region has the DNA TGTGCCTCCATAGGTTCAGGCGGAAACACCATATATTTT.

The genes are TRBV10-3 and TRBJ2-3; no clear D. Germline CDR1 ENHRY, CDR2 SYGVKD. V shed 2 bases and J shed 3 bases, with 6 bases lying between them. This CDR3 spans 13 amino acids. This chain's CDR3 is CAISEGSTDTQYF. CDR3 nucleotides: TGTGCCATCAGTGAGGGCAGTACAGATACGCAGTATTTT.

This clone was counted between two and nine times. The V gene is TRBV25-1, the J gene TRBJ2-6, with a weak D call TRBD1 (5 bases). V lost 4 bases to trimming and J lost 3 bases, with 10 bases between them. The germline CDR1 and CDR2 sequences are MGHDK and SYGVNS. The CDR3 has 15 residues. Here the CDR3 reads CASSATGSGANVLTF. The CDR3 nucleotides are TGTGCCAGCAGTGCCACAGGTAGTGGGGCCAACGTCCTGACTTTC. The full variable domain, completed using reference TRBV25-1 and TRBJ2-6, is EADIYQTPRYLVIGTGKKITLECSQTMGHDKMYWYQQDPGMELHLIHYSYGVNSTEKGDLSSESTVSRIRTEHFPLTLESARPSHTSQYLCASSATGSGANVLTFGAGSRLTVL.

The chain joins TRBV21-1 to TRBJ2-5; TRBD2, the D gene given by the table, was not confirmed from the DNA. TRBV21-1 is recorded as a pseudogene. CDR3 size: 18 residues. CDR3 residues: CASSKEGLAGSSRETQYF. The CDR3, as DNA: TGTGCCAGCAGCAAAGAGGGACTAGCGGGATCATCTCGAGAGACCCAGTACTTC.

V is TRBV7-8 and J is TRBJ2-7, with TRBD1 matching over 7 bases. The CDR3 runs to 13 residues. Germline loops: CDR1 SGHVS, CDR2 FQNEAQ. The junction had 1 base not matched to a gene; V was cut back by 5 bases and J by 0 bases. DNA of the CDR3: TGTGCCAGCAGCCGGGACAGCTCCTACGAGCAGTACTTC. The encoded protein is CASSRDSSYEQYF.

This chain connects TRBV18 to TRBJ1-6; D is possibly TRBD1 (5 bases). Trimming removed 1 base from V and 5 bases from J, with 6 bases in between. This CDR3 region has 14 residues. Germline CDR1 is KGHSH and CDR2 is LQKENI. The CDR3 DNA is TGTGCCAGCTCACCACAGGGGAATAATTCACCCCTCCACTTT. As protein: CASSPQGNNSPLHF.

This chain connects TRBV25-1 to TRBJ2-5; weak D call: TRBD2 (5 bases). Trimming stripped 5 bases from V and 2 bases from J, with 9 bases between. CDR1 and CDR2 from the germline V gene are MGHDK and SYGVNS. The CDR3 covers 13 residues. The CDR3 DNA reads as TGTGCCAGCAGTCTCCCGGGGCAAGAGACCCAGTACTTC. Translated, it gives CASSLPGQETQYF.

The rearrangement links TRBV14 to TRBJ2-7; weak D call: TRBD1 (6 bases). Looked up from germline, CDR1 is SGHDN and CDR2 is FVKESK. The V gene lost 2 bases and the J gene lost 5 bases, with 10 bases spanning the gap. The CDR3 contains 13 residues. The CDR3 region is CASSQKDSHEQYF. The CDR3 DNA reads as TGTGCCAGCAGCCAAAAGGACAGCCACGAGCAGTACTTC.

The rearrangement uses TRBV4-1 and TRBJ2-1; tentative D call: TRBD2 (6 bases). The V end was cut by 0 bases, the J end by 7 bases, with 13 bases between. CDR3 size: 15 residues. Germline loops: CDR1 MGHRA, CDR2 YSYEKL. The chain's CDR3 is CASSQEGLTQNEQFF. The CDR3 DNA sequence: TGCGCCAGCAGCCAAGAAGGACTAACCCAGAATGAGCAGTTCTTC.

The chain couples TRBV27 to TRBJ2-6; D perhaps matches TRBD1 (5 bases). The germline V gene has CDR1 MNHEY and CDR2 SMNVEV (reference sequence). CDR3 length: 17 amino acids. Trimming left V 0 bases short and J 0 bases short, with 9 bases between. In DNA form, the CDR3 reads TGTGCCAGCAGTTTATCCCAGGGCCGCTCTGGGGCCAACGTCCTGACTTTC. It specifies CASSLSQGRSGANVLTF.

The V call is TRBV30, the J call TRBJ1-3; no clear D gene. Germline V gene sequence: CDR1 GTSNPN, CDR2 SVGIG (reference sequence). CDR3 length equals 12 residues. The CDR3 region has the DNA TGTGCTTGGGGAGGGTTAGGAAACACCATATATTTT. This gives the protein CAWGGLGNTIYF.

The chain joins TRBV7-3 to TRBJ1-1; 8 bases map to TRBD1. CDR3 length: 16 residues. CDR1 is SGHTA, CDR2 FQGTGA, per germline. The trim removed 3 bases at V and 5 bases at J, leaving 11 bases unmatched. CDR3 DNA sequence: TGTGCCAGCAGCTTGACAGGGGTGGGGCAGGGGACTGAAGCTTTCTTT. Protein sequence: CASSLTGVGQGTEAFF.

The chain is built from TRBV6-5 and TRBJ2-7; 9 positions agree with TRBD2. The CDR3 runs 15 residues. Per the germline V gene, CDR1 is MNHEY and CDR2 is SVGAGI. V dropped 2 bases and J dropped 5; count of bases not matched to a gene: 7. The CDR3 reads CASSYAPGTSNEQYF. The CDR3, as DNA: TGTGCCAGCAGTTACGCTCCCGGGACTAGCAACGAGCAGTACTTC.

The chain recombines TRBV14 with TRBJ2-7, with D unclear. The germline V gene encodes CDR1 SGHDN and CDR2 FVKESK. The V and J ends lost 0 bases and 3 bases respectively, with 6 bases between them. CDR3 length: 13 amino acids. The chain's CDR3 is CASSQEPGYEQYF. DNA for the CDR3: TGTGCCAGCAGCCAAGAACCAGGCTACGAGCAGTACTTC.

The genes are TRBV29-1 and TRBJ1-2; 10 positions agree with TRBD1. V was clipped by 4 bases and J by 5 bases; unmatched bases: 4. Germline V gene data show CDR1 as SQVTM and CDR2 as ANQGSEA. This CDR3 is built from 13 residues. For the CDR3, the DNA is TGCAGCGTTGCACCGGGACAGGGGTATGGCTACACCTTC. It is translated as CSVAPGQGYGYTF.